This is a list of T cell receptor beta chains from one sample in a study of T cells after yellow fever vaccination. One entry per CDR3 protein results from TCRdb running MiXCR on the 5' RACE reads. The sample lists approximately 600,000 distinct CDR3 sequences, 9% to 15% occurring once. The specimen comprised PBMCs, sampled on the day of the yellow fever booster vaccination. Receptors were obtained from a man aged 25 to 45 who received the YFV17D yellow fever vaccine. Each CDR3 is given with its conserved first and last residue. Each record gives: CDR3 DNA, CDR3 protein, J gene, V gene, D gene, clone size. D genes are given only for firm matches. Rows give clone size only sometimes, using once, few, many, or a class for an expanded clone.

TGTGCCAGCAGTTTGCGAGGGGCGCCGGAAAAACTGTTTTTT,CASSLRGAPEKLFF,TRBJ1-4,TRBV28,.,.
TGCGCCAGCAGAGTTCAGGATAGCACAGATACGCAGTATTTT,CASRVQDSTDTQYF,TRBJ2-3,TRBV5-1,.,many
TGCAGTGCTAGTAGATCTCTAGGCAATGAGCAGTTCTTC,CSASRSLGNEQFF,TRBJ2-1,TRBV20-1,.,.
TGTGCCAGCGGCCGCCGGGACCCCTTTCAGTACTTC,CASGRRDPFQYF,TRBJ2-4,TRBV6-5,.,few
TGCAGCGTGGCGGAGACAGGGGGTTTTGAGCAGTACTTC,CSVAETGGFEQYF,TRBJ2-7,TRBV29-1,TRBD1,few
TGCGCCAGCAGCCCCACAGGGGGCACTCAGCCCCAGCATTTT,CASSPTGGTQPQHF,TRBJ1-5,TRBV5-1,TRBD1,.
TGCGCCAGCAGCCAAGGGGGGACTAGCGGGAGCGGTCCAGATACGCAGTATTTT,CASSQGGTSGSGPDTQYF,TRBJ2-3,TRBV4-3,TRBD2,many
TGCGCCAGCAGCATCCAAGGGGGACCCTCAACCCCTCACGAGCAGTACTTC,CASSIQGGPSTPHEQYF,TRBJ2-7,TRBV5-1,.,few
TGTGCCAGCACTGGGACAGGGGGCTCATTCGATGGCTACACCTTC,CASTGTGGSFDGYTF,TRBJ1-2,TRBV28,TRBD1,few
TGTGCCAGCAGCTTCAGGGGGCCCCTAGAGACCCAGTACTTC,CASSFRGPLETQYF,TRBJ2-5,TRBV5-4,TRBD1,few
TGTGCCAGCAGCCATTCTAGCGCCCTGAGCTCCTACGAGCAGTACTTC,CASSHSSALSSYEQYF,TRBJ2-7,TRBV7-2,.,many
TGTGCCAGCAGCCCCCCGGGGGGGACTAGCGGGATCTACGAGCAGTACTTC,CASSPPGGTSGIYEQYF,TRBJ2-7,TRBV7-2,TRBD2,few
TGCACGCCCCGGGGACCCCGGGACCAAGAGACCCAGTACTTC,CTPRGPRDQETQYF,TRBJ2-5,TRBV20-1,.,once
TGTGCCAGCAGTCCTAAAACTAGCGGGAAGTCAGATACGCAGTATTTT,CASSPKTSGKSDTQYF,TRBJ2-3,TRBV6-1,TRBD2,.
TGCAGTGCTAGAGTTCGGGACAGGGGGCAATTTGAGCAGTTCTTC,CSARVRDRGQFEQFF,TRBJ2-1,TRBV20-1,TRBD1,many
TGTGCCAGCAGCCTCGGGACTCCAACCTACAATGAGCAGTTCTTC,CASSLGTPTYNEQFF,TRBJ2-1,TRBV7-2,.,few
TGCGCCAGCAGTGAGTCGACGAGACTAGCGGGATCCACAGATACGCAGTATTTT,CASSESTRLAGSTDTQYF,TRBJ2-3,TRBV10-1,TRBD2,.
TGCGCCAGCAGCCGGGGACCGGAACCCTACGAGCAGTACTTC,CASSRGPEPYEQYF,TRBJ2-7,TRBV5-1,.,few
TGTGCCAGCAGGAGGGACTACGCCAATGAGCAGTTCTTC,CASRRDYANEQFF,TRBJ2-1,TRBV12-3/TRBV12-4,TRBD2,.
TGTGCCAGCACCAGGACAGGGGATCAAGAGACCCAGTACTTC,CASTRTGDQETQYF,TRBJ2-5,TRBV7-2,TRBD1,many
TGTGCCAGCAGTTTGGGCAGGGGGCTTCACTACGAGCAGTACTTC,CASSLGRGLHYEQYF,TRBJ2-7,TRBV12-3/TRBV12-4,TRBD1,few
TGTGCCAGCAGCTTAGTTGAGGGACTAGCGGGAGGAGGGACCCAGTACTTC,CASSLVEGLAGGGTQYF,TRBJ2-5,TRBV7-2,TRBD2,few
TGCAGTGCCCACGGGACTAGCGGACCCTACGAGCAGTACTTC,CSAHGTSGPYEQYF,TRBJ2-7,TRBV20-1,TRBD2,few
TGTGCCACAAGGGGACAGGGGGTTTCCCAGGTTGTCAATGAGCAGTTCTTC,CATRGQGVSQVVNEQFF,TRBJ2-1,TRBV7-2,TRBD1,.
TGTGCCAGCACCCGTTACACCGAACGTGGGGCCAACGTCCTGACTTTC,CASTRYTERGANVLTF,TRBJ2-6,TRBV6-2/TRBV6-3,.,.
TGTGCCACTCAACCGGGACAGGGGAACCAGCCCCAGCATTTT,CATQPGQGNQPQHF,TRBJ1-5,TRBV19,TRBD1,.
TGTGCCAGCAGTTTATCTGTGGGGCTTTCGGGTGGCTACACCTTC,CASSLSVGLSGGYTF,TRBJ1-2,TRBV27,.,few
TGCGCCAGCAGCCCCAAACACCAGGCAGATACGCAGTATTTT,CASSPKHQADTQYF,TRBJ2-3,TRBV4-3,.,many
TGTGCCAGCAGCACGGGAGGGCGGAATGAGCAGTTCTTC,CASSTGGRNEQFF,TRBJ2-1,TRBV7-2,TRBD2,few
TGTGCCAGCAGCCCTTCCCCGGGACTAGAGATTGCAGATACGCAGTATTTT,CASSPSPGLEIADTQYF,TRBJ2-3,TRBV6-2/TRBV6-3,TRBD2,few
TGTGCCAGCAGCTCTCTTGGAGGGCCTTACGAGCAGTACTTC,CASSSLGGPYEQYF,TRBJ2-7,TRBV3-1,.,few
TGTGCCAGCAGCCAAGGCGTGATGGGCGGGAGCGGGGGTTCGGGGGAGCAGTTCTTC,CASSQGVMGGSGGSGEQFF,TRBJ2-1,TRBV3-1,TRBD2,many
TGTGCCAGCAGCGGCAAATATCAGGGGCGAGGAGAGACCCAGTACTTC,CASSGKYQGRGETQYF,TRBJ2-5,TRBV7-9,.,.
TGTGCCAGCAGTGAACGGACTAGCGGGAGGCCATATGAGCAGTTCTTC,CASSERTSGRPYEQFF,TRBJ2-1,TRBV12-3/TRBV12-4,TRBD2,few
TGTGCCAGCACTTGGCAGGGGCTAGGCCAAGAGACCCAGTACTTC,CASTWQGLGQETQYF,TRBJ2-5,TRBV2,.,.
TGTGCTATCCGAGGGGCTGGGGCCAACGTCCTGACTTTC,CAIRGAGANVLTF,TRBJ2-6,TRBV6-2/TRBV6-3,.,.
TGCGCCAGCAGCCAGACTAGCAGACTCTACAATGAGCAGTTCTTC,CASSQTSRLYNEQFF,TRBJ2-1,TRBV5-1,TRBD2,.
TGTGCCAGCAGCTCGTTAGAAGACAACCTCAATGAGCAGTTCTTC,CASSSLEDNLNEQFF,TRBJ2-1,TRBV7-6,.,many
TGTGCCAGCAGTCCAAGACTAGCGGGAGGGTACGAGCAGTACTTC,CASSPRLAGGYEQYF,TRBJ2-7,TRBV12-3/TRBV12-4,TRBD2,.
TGTGCCAGCAGTCCGTTTGGACTAGCGAGAAGTGCCACAGATACGCAGTATTTT,CASSPFGLARSATDTQYF,TRBJ2-3,TRBV11-1,TRBD2,.
TGTGCCAGCCTGGGTCAGCCTAACTATGGCTACACCTTC,CASLGQPNYGYTF,TRBJ1-2,TRBV5-5,.,.
TGTGCCATCAAGGCAGGGGACACCGGGGAGCTGTTTTTT,CAIKAGDTGELFF,TRBJ2-2,TRBV10-3,.,.
TGCAGTGCTAGGGGGGCTATGATGGATACGCAGTATTTT,CSARGAMMDTQYF,TRBJ2-3,TRBV20-1,.,.
TGTGCCAGCAGCCGGACAGGGACCCCCTACGAGCAGTACTTC,CASSRTGTPYEQYF,TRBJ2-7,TRBV7-9,TRBD1,.
TGTGCCAGCCAGGGAACTCTTGGCGAGCAGTACTTC,CASQGTLGEQYF,TRBJ2-7,TRBV6-5,.,.
TGTGCCAGCAGTTTGGACGGATCGGACACTGAAGCTTTCTTT,CASSLDGSDTEAFF,TRBJ1-1,TRBV2,.,few
TGTGCCAGCAGCTTGCCCCCCCCCGGGCTCCTCCTTTACAATGAGCAGTTCTTC,CASSLPPPGLLLYNEQFF,TRBJ2-1,TRBV5-6,.,.
TGCAGCGTTGACAGGGTGGTCTATGGCTACACCTTC,CSVDRVVYGYTF,TRBJ1-2,TRBV29-1,.,.
TGCGCCAGCAGTCACGTTGGGACTGAAGCTTTCTTT,CASSHVGTEAFF,TRBJ1-1,TRBV10-2,.,once